This TCR beta chain appears in the sequencing data of a study of T cell responses to AZD1222 COVID-19 vaccine. Study observations and caveats: Once two AZD1222 doses were given, Spike-specific TCR breadth and depth went up. White British people made up most donors, females outnumbered males, and clonal diversity was possibly underestimated. Reports indicate that nearly half of spike-specific TCRs are directed at unmutated variant regions.

Trimming took 5 bases from V and 6 from J, leaving 21 bases between them. CDR1 and CDR2 from the germline V gene are SGHNT and YYREEE (reference sequence). The CDR3 runs to 15 residues. Remarks on this clone: Its antigen is unknown.

TCRdb keeps only in-frame clones here, not all; method: immunoSEQ multiplex PCR. Of 120,000 to 150,000 clones listed, 70% to 90% are singletons. Here the sequenced sample was peripheral blood, taken 28 days after the second dose of the MenACWY control vaccine. The sequence was obtained from an adult who received the MenACWY meningococcal vaccine as a control. The rearrangement links TRBV5-4 to TRBJ2-7; a possible D gene is TRBD1 (6 bases). The CDR3 protein is CASRSRGSPVFEQYF. The CDR3 DNA follows: TGTGCCAGCAGAAGCAGGGGCTCACCTGTGTTCGAGCAGTACTTC.